These 2 T cell receptor beta chains were sequenced from one sample in a study of Ad26.COV2.S vaccination and SARS-CoV-2 variants. The protocol was immunoSEQ multiplex PCR, while the TCRdb copy is restricted to in-frame clones and leaves out a portion. The sample holds some 480,000 clones, about 83% seen once. Described treatment: 15 to 20 received Ad26.COV2.S at low or high dose, single or two shots; five or six received placebo; per-sample allocation not given. At day 63 after the first vaccine or placebo injection, samples were drawn. The sequencing used peripheral blood, collected in a trial of Ad26.COV2.S vaccine versus placebo. These TCRs come from a person aged 18-65 years who received the Ad26.COV2.S COVID-19 vaccine or a placebo.

The V gene is TRBV3-1 (or the pseudogene TRBV3-2), the J gene TRBJ1-6, with D maybe TRBD1 (6 bases). Trimming removed 3 bases at V and 13 bases at J, with 16 bases between. The CDR3 covers 14 residues. In germline, CDR1 is LGHDT, CDR2 YNNKEL (reference sequence). CDR3 nucleotides: TGTGCCAGCAGCCAGACCAGGGGCCCATTCCCCCTCCACTTT. Amino acids: CASSQTRGPFPLHF.

This clone was detected a few times. This sequence joins TRBV4-3 and TRBJ2-7; TRBD2 agrees at 10 bases. Germline V gene lookup returns CDR1 LGHNA and CDR2 YSLEER. CDR3 length: 17 amino acids. V lost 4 bases and J lost 0; bases outside the gene matches: 9. CDR3 protein: CASSRGHASGSSYEQYF. CDR3 sequence (DNA): TGCGCCAGCAGCCGAGGACACGCTAGCGGGAGCTCCTACGAGCAGTACTTC.